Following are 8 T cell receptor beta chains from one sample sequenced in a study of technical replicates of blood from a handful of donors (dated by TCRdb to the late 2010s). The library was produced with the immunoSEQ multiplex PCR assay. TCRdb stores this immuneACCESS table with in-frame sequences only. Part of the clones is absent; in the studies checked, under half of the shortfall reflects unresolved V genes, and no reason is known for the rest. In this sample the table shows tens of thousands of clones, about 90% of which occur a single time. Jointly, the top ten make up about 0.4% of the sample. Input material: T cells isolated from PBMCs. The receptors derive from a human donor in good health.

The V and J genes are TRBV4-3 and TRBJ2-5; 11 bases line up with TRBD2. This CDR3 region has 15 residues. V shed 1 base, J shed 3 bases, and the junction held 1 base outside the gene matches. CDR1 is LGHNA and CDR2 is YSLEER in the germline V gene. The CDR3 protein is CASSQVTSGEETQYF. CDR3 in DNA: TGCGCCAGCAGCCAAGTGACTAGCGGGGAAGAGACCCAGTACTTC.

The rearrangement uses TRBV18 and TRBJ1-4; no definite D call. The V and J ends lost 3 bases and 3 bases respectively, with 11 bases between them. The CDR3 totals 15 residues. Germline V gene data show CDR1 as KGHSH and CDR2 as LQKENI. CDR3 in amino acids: CASSPRLNSNEKLFF. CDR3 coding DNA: TGTGCCAGCTCACCCCGTCTAAATTCTAATGAAAAACTGTTTTTT.

The CDR3 spells CASSGQGISYEQYF. DNA of the CDR3: TGTGCCAGTTCGGGACAGGGGATCTCCTACGAGCAGTACTTC. This sequence joins TRBV19 and TRBJ2-7, with TRBD1 matching 10 bases. Germline V gene sequence: CDR1 LNHDA, CDR2 SQIVND (reference sequence). The ends lost 8 bases at V and 0 bases at J; junction bases unmatched: 4. This CDR3 comprises 14 residues.

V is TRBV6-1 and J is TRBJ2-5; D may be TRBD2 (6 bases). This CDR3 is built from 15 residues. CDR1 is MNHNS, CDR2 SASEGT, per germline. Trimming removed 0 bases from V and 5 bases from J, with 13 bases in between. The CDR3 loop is CASSEANGSGETQYF. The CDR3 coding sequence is TGTGCCAGCAGTGAAGCGAACGGGAGTGGGGAGACCCAGTACTTC.

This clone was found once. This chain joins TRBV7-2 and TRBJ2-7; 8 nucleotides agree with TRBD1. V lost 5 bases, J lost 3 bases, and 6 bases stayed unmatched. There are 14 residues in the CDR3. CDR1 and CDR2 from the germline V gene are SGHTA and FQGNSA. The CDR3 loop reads CASSRLQGGYEQYF. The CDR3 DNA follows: TGTGCCAGCAGCCGGTTACAGGGGGGCTACGAGCAGTACTTC.

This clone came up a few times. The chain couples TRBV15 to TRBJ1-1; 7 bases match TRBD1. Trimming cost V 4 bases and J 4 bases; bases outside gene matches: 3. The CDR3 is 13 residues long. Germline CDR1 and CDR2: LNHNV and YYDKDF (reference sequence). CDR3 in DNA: TGTGCCACCAGCAACAGGGGTTCCACTGAAGCTTTCTTT. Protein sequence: CATSNRGSTEAFF.

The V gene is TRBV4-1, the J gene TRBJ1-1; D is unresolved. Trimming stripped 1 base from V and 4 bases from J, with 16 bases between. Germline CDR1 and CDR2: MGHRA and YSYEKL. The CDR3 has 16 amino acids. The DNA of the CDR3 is TGCGCCAGCAGCCAAGGGGTTGCGACTGCGCGCACTGAAGCTTTCTTT. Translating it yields CASSQGVATARTEAFF.

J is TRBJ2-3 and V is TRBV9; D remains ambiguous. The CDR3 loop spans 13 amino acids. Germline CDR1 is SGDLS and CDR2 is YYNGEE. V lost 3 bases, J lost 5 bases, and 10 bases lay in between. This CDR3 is CASSDMRKDTQYF. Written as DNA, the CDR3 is TGTGCCAGCAGCGATATGCGAAAAGATACGCAGTATTTT.